A selection of T cell receptor beta chains follows, all from one sample in a study of breast tumors, draining lymph nodes, adjacent tissues. TCRdb re-called the multiplex PCR reads with MiXCR, one entry per CDR3 protein. The repertoire includes about 270,000 distinct CDR3 sequences, more than 30% of them detected once, and roughly 1.2% sits in the top ten. Sequences were obtained from axillary lymph node tissue. The receptors were sampled from a female donor with breast cancer. Some clones in this sample may be carry-over from other donors' samples. Both conserved end residues are trimmed from each CDR3.

j_gene,v_gene,CDR3aa
TRBJ2-5,TRBV9,ASSAGGTQY
TRBJ1-1,TRBV5-1,ASTVGAEDTEAF
TRBJ2-3,TRBV6-6,ASSSAGHPTDTQY
TRBJ2-7,TRBV3-1,ASSQERSMYEQY
TRBJ2-3,TRBV6-5,ASRALSLSDTQY
TRBJ2-3,TRBV11-1,ASSHDGTSGSADTQY
TRBJ1-6,TRBV20-1,SARPGQAYSPLH
TRBJ2-1,TRBV27,ASSTTTGLKF
TRBJ1-2,TRBV9,ASSQPGQPSDYGYT
TRBJ2-1,TRBV6-2/TRBV6-3,ASRQPSPNEQF
TRBJ1-5,TRBV12-3/TRBV12-4,ASSTGQRNQPQH
TRBJ1-2,TRBV29-1,SLVLTGPNYGYT
TRBJ2-2,TRBV18,ASSPASGYTGELF
TRBJ1-5,TRBV7-8,ASTKTGGGRGQPQH